The 31 T cell receptor beta chains in this list originate from one sample, sequenced in a study of shared clonotypes between healthy human individuals. This table comes from immunoSEQ multiplex PCR, and its TCRdb copy is limited to in-frame clones, with some not included. The top ten clones hold around 0.33% of a sample with under 1,900,000 clones, 98% to 99% of them seen once. Sequencing input: naive CD4+ T cells sorted from blood. Subset denoted: CD45RA+ positively selected. These receptors all come from a man aged 30 to 45 in good health.

This chain joins TRBV10-3 and TRBJ1-5; possibly TRBD1 for D (6 bases). Per germline, CDR1 ENHRY and CDR2 SYGVKD. V lost 6 bases and J 0 bases, leaving 9 bases between the germline ends. The CDR3 totals 14 residues. The chain's CDR3 is CAIRTGVSNQPQHF. The DNA for the CDR3 is TGTGCCATCAGGACAGGAGTTAGCAATCAGCCCCAGCATTTT.

V and J are TRBV7-2 and TRBJ1-1, with a possible D match to TRBD1 (5 bases). The germline CDR1 and CDR2 sequences are SGHTA and FQGNSA. V lost 0 bases and J lost 12, with 17 bases in between. CDR3 size: 14 residues. CDR3 bases: TGTGCCAGCAGCTTAGCCGACGGGGGACTCACGACTTTCTTT. The encoded protein is CASSLADGGLTTFF.

The rearrangement joins TRBV5-3 to TRBJ2-2; D is unclear. TRBV5-3 is placed among ORFs of uncertain function. This CDR3 is built from 16 residues. The V end lost 0 bases, the J end lost 1 base, and 10 bases lay between the germline ends. The CDR3 is CARSLAWSKNTGELFF. Written as DNA, the CDR3 is TGTGCCAGAAGCTTGGCCTGGAGCAAGAACACCGGGGAGCTGTTTTTT.

The chain is built from TRBV5-1 and TRBJ2-2; a weak D match, TRBD1 (6 bases). Germline V lookup: CDR1 SGHRS, CDR2 YFSETQ. Trimming took 4 bases from V and 5 from J, leaving 24 bases between them. The CDR3 totals 18 residues. CDR3 bases: TGCGCCAGCAGCCCGTCCCGGGACACTCAAAGGCGGACCGGGGAGCTGTTTTTT. Translation: CASSPSRDTQRRTGELFF.

The chain recombines TRBV18 with TRBJ2-7; D is unresolved. The CDR3 loop spans 14 amino acids. V gave up 3 bases and J gave up 4 bases, with 13 bases separating them. Germline CDR1 is KGHSH and CDR2 is LQKENI. CDR3 sequence (DNA): TGTGCCAGCTCACCGAGCTTGAATTCGTACGAGCAGTACTTC. It is translated as CASSPSLNSYEQYF.

The chain couples TRBV27 to TRBJ2-5, with D hard to call. V was clipped by 0 bases and J by 7 bases, with 9 bases between them. Germline CDR1 reads MNHEY; CDR2 reads SMNVEV (reference sequence). The CDR3 totals 13 residues. CDR3 sequence: CASSLSGTVTQYF. CDR3 nucleotide sequence: TGTGCCAGCAGTTTATCGGGCACGGTGACCCAGTACTTC.

The chain employs TRBV5-1 and TRBJ2-2; weak D call: TRBD2 (6 bases). The V end lost 3 bases, the J end lost 4 bases, and 13 bases lay between the germline ends. The CDR3 runs to 15 residues. Germline V lookup: CDR1 SGHRS, CDR2 YFSETQ. The CDR3 bases are TGCGCCAGCAGCTGGCGGGACCCCGGCACCGGGGAGCTGTTTTTT. It yields the protein CASSWRDPGTGELFF.

The gene calls are TRBV7-9 and TRBJ2-1; D remains ambiguous. The V gene's germline CDR1 is SEHNR and CDR2 FQNEAQ (reference sequence). V was pared by 10 bases and J by 6 bases, with 25 bases between. The CDR3 totals 16 residues. CDR3 residues: CATLSPTTSPANEQFF. The CDR3 DNA is TGTGCCACCCTTAGTCCTACCACATCCCCAGCCAATGAGCAGTTCTTC.

V usage is TRBV19 and J usage is TRBJ2-3; no clear D. The V end lost 5 bases, the J end lost 3 bases, and 9 bases lay between the germline ends. CDR1 is LNHDA, CDR2 SQIVND, per germline (reference sequence). This CDR3 comprises 13 residues. CDR3 in DNA: TGTGCCAGTAGTGTGTCTACGACAGATACGCAGTATTTT. As protein: CASSVSTTDTQYF.

This clone was picked up one time. The CDR3 here is CASSSQGATGELFF. CDR3 in DNA: TGTGCCAGCAGCTCTCAGGGGGCGACCGGGGAGCTGTTTTTT. The genes are TRBV7-3 and TRBJ2-2; 8 bases fit TRBD1. CDR3 length: 14 residues. Germline lookup yields CDR1 SGHTA and CDR2 FQGTGA. Trimming cost V 4 bases and J 5 bases; bases outside gene matches: 3.

The rearrangement uses TRBV7-2 and TRBJ1-2; unclear D gene. Germline assignment: CDR1 SGHTA and CDR2 FQGNSA. There are 16 residues in the CDR3. V was pared by 3 bases and J by 6 bases, with 20 bases between. CDR3 amino acids: CASSFPGLDITNGYTF. As DNA, the CDR3 is TGTGCCAGCAGCTTCCCGGGTCTAGACATAACAAATGGCTACACCTTC.

CDR3 DNA sequence: TGCGCCAGCAGCTGGGGACTAGCGGGAATCTACAATGAGCAGTTCTTC. It encodes CASSWGLAGIYNEQFF. J is TRBJ2-1 and V is TRBV5-1, with 13 bases matching TRBD2. This CDR3 contains 16 residues. Germline-derived CDR1 and CDR2 are SGHRS and YFSETQ. J gave up 3 bases and V 3 bases, and 3 bases lay outside the gene matches.

This chain links TRBV18 with TRBJ2-7; 8 nucleotides line up with TRBD1. Germline CDR1 is KGHSH and CDR2 is LQKENI. With 4 bases clipped from V and 7 bases from J, the junction kept 3 bases outside the gene matches. There are 12 residues in the CDR3. CDR3: CASSRTGREQYF. Here the CDR3 DNA reads TGTGCCAGCTCACGGACAGGGAGGGAGCAGTACTTC.

This CDR3 reads CASTNPSSYNEQFF. The CDR3 DNA is TGCGCCAGCACCAATCCGAGCTCCTACAATGAGCAGTTCTTC. The V call is TRBV5-1, the J call TRBJ2-1; D not certain. Trimming stripped 6 bases from V and 0 bases from J, with 10 bases between. Germline V gene sequence: CDR1 SGHRS, CDR2 YFSETQ. The CDR3 has 14 amino acids.

CDR3 amino acids: CAWSVFLQGDYGYTF. CDR3 coding DNA: TGTGCCTGGAGTGTATTCTTACAGGGTGACTATGGCTACACCTTC. The J gene is TRBJ1-2, the V gene TRBV30; D possibly corresponds to TRBD1 (6 bases). Germline V gene sequence: CDR1 GTSNPN, CDR2 SVGIG (reference sequence). CDR3 size: 15 residues. Trimming removed 0 bases at V and 3 bases at J, with 14 bases between.

The V and J genes are TRBV29-1 and TRBJ2-3, with a tentative D call TRBD2 (5 bases). The CDR3 consists of 14 residues. The germline V and J ends were trimmed by 4 bases and 6 bases, with 17 bases remaining between them. Germline CDR1 SQVTM, CDR2 ANQGSEA. The CDR3 nucleotides are TGCAGCGTTGCTAGCTTAACCGCCGGGGATACGCAGTATTTT. Protein: CSVASLTAGDTQYF.

As to this clone: The germline gene is not matched at one end of the junction; a read error may be the cause. The CDR3 reads CASTLGGAPLYEQYF. In DNA form, the CDR3 reads TGTGCCAGCACCTTAGGGGGGGCCCCGCTCTACGAGCAGTACTTC. The chain combines TRBV11-2 with TRBJ2-7, with D tentatively TRBD2 (7 bases). The germline V gene encodes CDR1 SGHAT and CDR2 FQNNGV. The CDR3 runs 15 residues.

The chain recombines TRBV6-5 with TRBJ2-5; D possibly matches TRBD1 or TRBD2 (7 bases each). V lost 4 bases and J 4 bases, leaving 13 bases between the germline ends. Per the germline V gene, CDR1 is MNHEY and CDR2 is SVGAGI. The CDR3 has 14 residues. The CDR3 protein is CASSSVRGGETQYF. CDR3 nucleotides: TGTGCCAGCAGTTCCGTCAGGGGGGGAGAGACCCAGTACTTC.

The J gene is TRBJ2-2, the V gene TRBV21-1; the table names TRBD1, a call not compared with the DNA. TRBV21-1 is tagged as a pseudogene. CDR3 length equals 19 residues. The CDR3 spells CASNFVGQPNLPNTGELFF. CDR3 DNA sequence: TGTGCCAGCAACTTCGTGGGACAGCCAAATCTTCCGAACACCGGGGAGCTGTTTTTT.

The gene calls are TRBV10-3 and TRBJ1-4; D gene ambiguous. The CDR3 sequence is 15 residues long. V was pared by 3 bases and J by 4 bases, with 12 bases between. Germline V lookup: CDR1 ENHRY, CDR2 SYGVKD. Here the CDR3 reads CAISDGRILNEKLFF. DNA for the CDR3: TGTGCCATCAGTGATGGGCGGATCCTTAATGAAAAACTGTTTTTT.

V and J are TRBV18 and TRBJ2-2; possibly TRBD1 for D (5 bases). The ends were cut back, 1 base at V and 4 bases at J, with 13 bases in the middle. CDR1 KGHSH and CDR2 LQKENI come from the germline V gene. The CDR3 spans 16 residues. The CDR3 coding sequence is TGTGCCAGCTCACCACTAGGGGCCCCCGCCACCGGGGAGCTGTTTTTT. Translated: CASSPLGAPATGELFF.

The rearrangement joins TRBV10-3 to TRBJ2-7; 13 bases are a match to TRBD2. Germline V gives CDR1 ENHRY, CDR2 SYGVKD. This CDR3 contains 15 residues. Trimming cost V 2 bases and J 5 bases; bases outside gene matches: 3. The CDR3 loop is CAISEGLAGVDEQYF. CDR3 DNA sequence: TGTGCCATCAGTGAGGGACTAGCGGGAGTAGACGAGCAGTACTTC.

The chain combines TRBV5-1 with TRBJ1-1; D gene unclear. V was shortened by 1 base and J by 3 bases, with 16 bases between the two germline ends. Germline values: CDR1 SGHRS, CDR2 YFSETQ. The CDR3 has 16 amino acids. CDR3: CASSLMGFSLDTEAFF. The CDR3 DNA is TGCGCCAGCAGCTTGATGGGGTTCTCTTTGGACACTGAAGCTTTCTTT. Complete variable domain (other parts from reference TRBV5-1 and TRBJ1-1): KAGVTQTPRYLIKTRGQQVTLSCSPISGHRSVSWYQQTPGQGLQFLFEYFSETQRNKGNFPGRFSGRQFSNSRSEMNVSTLELGDSALYLCASSLMGFSLDTEAFFGQGTRLTVV.

Regarding this clone: The same CDR3 arises from other DNA sequences in this sample as well. The rearrangement joins TRBV11-3 to TRBJ2-5; TRBD1 might be the D (6 bases). V was pared by 3 bases and J by 2 bases, with 7 bases between. In germline, CDR1 is SGHNT, CDR2 YENEEA. The CDR3 is 13 amino acids. CDR3 region: CASSLGAQETQYF. In DNA, the CDR3 is TGTGCCAGCAGCTTGGGGGCTCAAGAGACCCAGTACTTC.

The chain couples TRBV7-2 to TRBJ2-2, with unresolved D. Per germline, CDR1 SGHTA and CDR2 FQGNSA. V lost 5 bases to trimming and J lost 5 bases, with 6 bases between them. This CDR3 has 12 amino acids. CDR3 amino acids: CASSPDTGELFF. CDR3 DNA: TGTGCCAGCAGCCCGGATACCGGGGAGCTGTTTTTT.

The rearrangement joins TRBV5-1 to TRBJ2-5, with D possibly matching TRBD1 (6 bases). This CDR3 is built from 15 residues. The V and J ends lost 0 bases and 4 bases respectively, with 13 bases between them. The germline gives CDR1 SGHRS, CDR2 YFSETQ. CDR3 in DNA: TGCGCCAGCAGCTTGGACGGCAGGGGAGTAGAGACCCAGTACTTC. It translates to CASSLDGRGVETQYF.

This clone was seen a single time. The chain links TRBV28 to TRBJ1-1; maybe TRBD1 (5 bases). V lost 7 bases to trimming and J lost 0 bases, with 21 bases between them. There are 17 residues in the CDR3. Germline CDR1 and CDR2: MDHEN and SYDVKM. The CDR3 DNA is TGTGCCAGCACATCCATGGCCGGGGGGTTCATGAACACTGAAGCTTTCTTT. This translates into CASTSMAGGFMNTEAFF.

V gene TRBV6-5 combines with J gene TRBJ2-7, with D possibly called TRBD1 or TRBD2 (5 bases each). Germline V lookup: CDR1 MNHEY, CDR2 SVGAGI. The CDR3 is made up of 13 amino acids. With 7 bases removed from V and 2 bases from J, the gap between germline ends came to 12 bases. The CDR3 region is CASTQGDAYEQYF. In DNA form, the CDR3 reads TGTGCCAGCACCCAGGGAGATGCCTACGAGCAGTACTTC.

The chain combines TRBV6-6 with TRBJ2-7, with D perhaps TRBD1 (5 bases). Trimming took off 6 bases at V and 0 bases at J, with 12 bases between the two ends. This CDR3 has 14 residues. Germline lookup yields CDR1 MNHNY and CDR2 SVGAGI (reference sequence). The CDR3 region has the DNA TGTGCCAGCAGCTTCAGGGATTTCTCCTACGAGCAGTACTTC. It yields the protein CASSFRDFSYEQYF.

The J gene is TRBJ2-1, the V gene TRBV11-2; 9 bases fit TRBD2. Germline V lookup: CDR1 SGHAT, CDR2 FQNNGV. Losses at the gene ends were 5 bases for V and 2 bases for J; bases not matched to a gene: 4. The CDR3 sequence is 15 residues long. The chain's CDR3 is CASSSLAGPYNEQFF. The CDR3 DNA is TGTGCCAGCAGCAGCCTAGCGGGGCCCTACAATGAGCAGTTCTTC. The variable domain in full, with the rest retrieved from reference TRBV11-2 and TRBJ2-1, is EAGVAQSPRYKIIEKRQSVAFWCNPISGHATLYWYQQILGQGPKLLIQFQNNGVVDDSQLPKDRFSAERLKGVDSTLKIQPAKLEDSAVYLCASSSLAGPYNEQFFGPGTRLTVL.

Comments on this clone: Different DNA sequences within this sample yield the same CDR3. This chain links TRBV9 with TRBJ2-2, with D tentatively TRBD2 (6 bases). V was trimmed by 3 bases and J by 0 bases, leaving 9 bases between them. CDR3 length: 15 amino acids. CDR1 is SGDLS, CDR2 YYNGEE, per germline. The CDR3: CASSAGTPNTGELFF. As DNA, the CDR3 is TGTGCCAGCAGCGCCGGGACTCCGAACACCGGGGAGCTGTTTTTT.